This TCR beta chain was identified during a study of CD8 T cells in Susac syndrome. TCR beta sequences were obtained from blood CD8+ and CD4+ T cells. The RNA input was about 0.5 to 1 ug, and it was reverse transcribed with random hexamers. immunoSEQ multiplex PCR amplified TCR beta CDR3 across 54 Vbeta, 13 Jbeta. Via MiXCR, TCRdb re-called the immunoSEQ multiplex PCR reads, giving one row per CDR3 protein. The sample holds around 110,000 distinct CDR3 sequences, approximately 94% seen once. The CDR3 sequence is 16 residues long. CDR1 and CDR2 (germline): LNHNV, YYDKDF (reference sequence). Trimming removed 0 bases at V and 1 base at J, with 10 bases between.

The source of this sequence is a human donor with Susac syndrome. The sequencing input was CD8+ T cells from PBMCs. The rearrangement links TRBV15 to TRBJ1-5, with TRBD1 as a possible D gene (5 bases). CDR3 region: CATSRDLSGSNQPQHF. CDR3 bases: TGTGCCACCAGCAGAGATCTATCAGGGAGCAATCAGCCCCAGCATTTT.